The 24 T cell receptor beta chains below come from one sample, sequenced in a study of blood T cell repertoires in COVID-19. Libraries were prepared by immunoSEQ multiplex PCR; TCRdb keeps only in-frame clonotypes and omits some of them. The table has about 110,000 clones, around 89% seen once. The sample was peripheral blood. The receptors stem from a man aged 45 to 65 with active or convalescent COVID-19.

The chain combines TRBV11-2 with TRBJ2-5; 12 positions agree with TRBD2. The CDR3 runs to 15 residues. Germline CDR1 and CDR2: SGHAT and FQNNGV. J gave up 4 bases and V 5 bases, and 5 bases lay outside the gene matches. CDR3 sequence: CASSPRTSGIETQYF. In DNA form, the CDR3 reads TGTGCCAGCAGCCCTCGGACTAGCGGGATAGAGACCCAGTACTTC.

The rearrangement links TRBV7-2 to TRBJ2-1; 14 bases are a match to TRBD2. Looked up from germline, CDR1 is SGHTA and CDR2 is FQGNSA. This CDR3 has 15 residues. V lost 4 bases and J lost 7; bases outside the gene matches: 3. CDR3 amino acids: CASSSTSGRGNEQFF. Here the CDR3 DNA reads TGTGCCAGCAGCTCGACTAGCGGGAGGGGGAATGAGCAGTTCTTC. The entire variable domain, with the rest obtained from reference TRBV7-2 and TRBJ2-1, is as follows: GAGVSQSPSNKVTEKGKDVELRCDPISGHTALYWYRQSLGQGLEFLIYFQGNSAPDKSGLPSDRFSAERTGGSVSTLTIQRTQQEDSAVYLCASSSTSGRGNEQFFGPGTRLTVL.

V gene TRBV7-8 combines with J gene TRBJ2-1, with 8 positions matching TRBD2. This CDR3 has 19 amino acids. After removal of 3 bases from V and 7 bases from J, the junction contained 20 bases not matched to a gene. Per the germline V gene, CDR1 is SGHVS and CDR2 is FQNEAQ. CDR3 loop: CASSFEGKGRSGRRNEQFF. The CDR3 DNA follows: TGTGCCAGCAGCTTTGAGGGAAAGGGCCGGAGCGGGAGAAGGAATGAGCAGTTCTTC.

There are a few counts of this clone. J is TRBJ1-4 and V is TRBV27; D may be TRBD1 (5 bases). The CDR3 is made up of 12 amino acids. CDR1 is MNHEY and CDR2 is SMNVEV in the germline V gene (reference sequence). V was trimmed by 4 bases and J by 8 bases, leaving 8 bases between them. The CDR3 DNA follows: TGTGCCAGCAGTTCAGGGAACGAAAAACTGTTTTTT. Its protein product is CASSSGNEKLFF.

The J gene is TRBJ1-2, the V gene TRBV5-1; TRBD1 matches at 8 bases. The CDR3 spans 14 residues. Germline-derived CDR1 and CDR2 are SGHRS and YFSETQ. The V gene end was trimmed by 4 bases and the J gene end by 8 bases; junction bases not matched to a gene: 10. The CDR3 reads CASSPNGQGGGYTF. The CDR3 region has the DNA TGCGCCAGCAGCCCGAATGGACAGGGAGGAGGCTACACCTTC. The variable domain in full, with the rest retrieved from reference TRBV5-1 and TRBJ1-2, is KAGVTQTPRYLIKTRGQQVTLSCSPISGHRSVSWYQQTPGQGLQFLFEYFSETQRNKGNFPGRFSGRQFSNSRSEMNVSTLELGDSALYLCASSPNGQGGGYTFGSGTRLTVV.

The rearrangement joins TRBV6-2 or TRBV6-3 to TRBJ2-3; weak D call: TRBD1 (5 bases). Germline CDR1 MNHEY, CDR2 SVGEGT. Trimming took off 3 bases at V and 6 bases at J, with 13 bases between the two ends. The CDR3 has 14 residues. CDR3 nucleotides: TGTGCCAGCAGTTATTACGAACCAGGGGATACGCAGTATTTT. Amino acids: CASSYYEPGDTQYF.

The chain employs TRBV13 and TRBJ2-4; D gene unclear. The CDR3 length is 16 residues. Trimming removed 1 base from V and 1 base from J, with 11 bases in between. In germline, CDR1 is PRHDT, CDR2 FYEKMQ (reference sequence). The CDR3 spells CASSLAGPFAKNIQYF. The CDR3 DNA sequence: TGTGCCAGCAGCTTAGCCGGTCCTTTTGCCAAAAACATTCAGTACTTC.

This clone came up once. The chain combines TRBV27 with TRBJ2-7, with D possibly being TRBD1 (6 bases). Per the germline V gene, CDR1 is MNHEY and CDR2 is SMNVEV (reference sequence). V was shortened by 5 bases and J by 2 bases, with 10 bases between the two germline ends. CDR3 length equals 13 residues. The CDR3 DNA reads as TGTGCCAGCAGTGCAGGACAGCCCTACGAGCAGTACTTC. It specifies CASSAGQPYEQYF.

This clone has just a few counts. The chain couples TRBV6-4 to TRBJ2-1; TRBD2 agrees at 8 bases. Germline V CDR1 and CDR2: MRHNA, SNTAGT. J lost 8 bases, V lost 0 bases, and 6 bases had no gene match. This CDR3 is built from 15 residues. CDR3 sequence: CASSDSTGGPHEQFF. The CDR3 nucleotides read TGTGCCAGCAGTGACTCTACGGGAGGGCCCCATGAGCAGTTCTTC.

The genes are TRBV5-4 and TRBJ2-5; the D gene is possibly TRBD2 (6 bases). This CDR3 comprises 15 residues. In germline, CDR1 is SGHNT, CDR2 YYREEE (reference sequence). Between the trimmed V and J ends, which lost 4 bases and 5 bases, there was a span of 18 bases. The CDR3 sequence: CASSPVGSLVETQYF. CDR3 coding DNA: TGTGCCAGCAGCCCTGTCGGGAGTTTAGTGGAGACCCAGTACTTC. Together with reference TRBV5-4 and TRBJ2-5, the CDR3 gives the full variable domain: ETGVTQSPTHLIKTRGQQVTLRCSSQSGHNTVSWYQQALGQGPQFIFQYYREEENGRGNFPPRFSGLQFPNYSSELNVNALELDDSALYLCASSPVGSLVETQYFGPGTRLLVL.

The rearrangement uses TRBV19 and TRBJ2-3; D ambiguous. The CDR3 runs 13 residues. V was clipped by 1 base and J by 6 bases, with 8 bases between them. The germline gives CDR1 LNHDA, CDR2 SQIVND (reference sequence). The CDR3 DNA is TGTGCCAGTAGTATAGTACCGGAGGATACGCAGTATTTT. This encodes CASSIVPEDTQYF.

In this sample, this clone turned up many times. DNA of the CDR3: TGTGCCAGCTGGGGGGATACGACAGGGGTCCACGAGCAGTACTTC. Its protein product is CASWGDTTGVHEQYF. J is TRBJ2-7 and V is TRBV2; TRBD1 aligns across 8 bases. J lost 5 bases, V lost 8 bases, and 14 bases had no gene match. Per the germline V gene, CDR1 is SNHLY and CDR2 is FYNNEI. The CDR3 runs 15 residues.

This rearrangement joins TRBV18 to TRBJ2-1, with 13 bases fitting TRBD2. Germline loops: CDR1 KGHSH, CDR2 LQKENI. V was clipped by 3 bases and J by 0 bases; unmatched bases: 11. This CDR3 spans 20 amino acids. The CDR3 here is CASSPPQLGLAGPSYNEQFF. In DNA form, the CDR3 reads TGTGCCAGCTCACCTCCCCAACTGGGACTAGCGGGGCCCTCCTACAATGAGCAGTTCTTC.

CDR3 protein: CASTRDSMGEKLFF. The CDR3 DNA reads TGTGCCAGCACCCGGGACAGCATGGGTGAAAAACTGTTTTTT. The chain links TRBV7-2 to TRBJ1-4, with 7 positions matching TRBD1. J lost 7 bases, V lost 7 bases, and 9 bases had no gene match. In germline, CDR1 is SGHTA, CDR2 FQGNSA. The CDR3 extends over 14 amino acids.

This clone has a single count. CDR3 in DNA: TGTGCCAGCAGTGACAGGGGGAACACTGAAGCTTTCTTT. Its translation is CASSDRGNTEAFF. This chain uses TRBV27 with TRBJ1-1; 8 positions agree with TRBD1. CDR3 length equals 13 residues. J lost 1 base, V lost 5 bases, and 0 bases had no gene match. Germline V gene data show CDR1 as MNHEY and CDR2 as SMNVEV (reference sequence).

This sequence joins TRBV14 and TRBJ2-1; 8 bases line up with TRBD2. V trimming: 0 bases; J trimming: 5 bases; junction bases outside the gene matches: 12. The CDR3 loop spans 18 amino acids. From germline, CDR1 is SGHDN and CDR2 FVKESK. The DNA for the CDR3 is TGTGCCAGCAGCCAAGATCCCTACCGGGTAGCGGGGCACAATGAGCAGTTCTTC. Its protein is CASSQDPYRVAGHNEQFF.

The rearrangement links TRBV12-3 or TRBV12-4 to TRBJ2-3, with D possibly being TRBD1 (6 bases). The CDR3 contains 12 residues. Trimming took 6 bases from V and 8 from J, leaving 12 bases between them. CDR3 protein: CASSQLGGTQYF. DNA for the CDR3: TGTGCCAGCAGCCAACTAGGGGGTACGCAGTATTTT.

This chain connects TRBV5-1 to TRBJ1-1; 8 bases fit TRBD1. The length of the CDR3 is 15 residues. With V trimmed by 6 bases and J by 3 bases, 10 bases remained unmatched. In germline, CDR1 is SGHRS, CDR2 YFSETQ. The CDR3: CASTQTRGQDTEAFF. In DNA, the CDR3 is TGCGCCAGCACCCAAACTCGGGGACAGGACACTGAAGCTTTCTTT.

The chain links TRBV13 to TRBJ2-5, with a weak D call TRBD2 (6 bases). With 2 bases removed from V and 7 bases from J, the gap between germline ends came to 11 bases. Germline V lookup: CDR1 PRHDT, CDR2 FYEKMQ (reference sequence). The CDR3 sequence is 13 residues long. CDR3 loop: CASSLRVRGTQYF. CDR3 in DNA: TGTGCCAGCAGCTTAAGGGTGCGGGGGACCCAGTACTTC.

The table lists this clone with a count of one. The chain carries TRBV5-1 and TRBJ1-2, with 8 bases aligning to TRBD1. The trim removed 4 bases at V and 3 bases at J, leaving 11 bases unmatched. The CDR3 sequence is 16 residues long. Germline lookup yields CDR1 SGHRS and CDR2 YFSETQ. Written as DNA, the CDR3 is TGCGCCAGCAGCCCAAGGACAGGGAGGTTGGACTATGGCTACACCTTC. It encodes CASSPRTGRLDYGYTF.

V usage is TRBV9 and J usage is TRBJ2-1; a possible D gene is TRBD1 (6 bases). The CDR3 has 16 residues. Germline V gene sequence: CDR1 SGDLS, CDR2 YYNGEE. V dropped 4 bases and J dropped 2 bases, with 16 bases sitting between them. In DNA, the CDR3 is TGTGCCAGCAGCACGAGGGGGACGACCACCTACAATGAGCAGTTCTTC. It translates to CASSTRGTTTYNEQFF.

V and J are TRBV2 and TRBJ2-5; D might be TRBD2 (5 bases). The CDR3 length is 13 residues. Trimming took off 10 bases at V and 5 bases at J, with 17 bases between the two ends. CDR1 is SNHLY, CDR2 FYNNEI, per germline. The CDR3, as DNA: TGTGCCACGGGAAGAGAAGGGTTGGAGACCCAGTACTTC. It yields the protein CATGREGLETQYF.

V is TRBV3-1 (or the pseudogene TRBV3-2) and J is TRBJ1-5, with 10 bases matching TRBD1. Germline values: CDR1 LGHDT, CDR2 YNNKEL (reference sequence). Trimming cost V 3 bases and J 5 bases; bases outside gene matches: 10. The CDR3 covers 17 residues. CDR3 loop: CASSHLKTGGRYQPQHF. CDR3 nucleotide sequence: TGTGCCAGCAGCCACCTTAAGACAGGGGGCCGTTATCAGCCCCAGCATTTT.

CDR3 coding DNA: TGTGCCAGCAGCCACCAGGATTCGGGAGGCTACACCTTC. Translated, it gives CASSHQDSGGYTF. The chain has TRBV4-2 and TRBJ1-2, with unresolved D. Trimming cost V 3 bases and J 8 bases, with 13 bases left between them. This CDR3 spans 13 amino acids. The germline V gene has CDR1 LGHNA and CDR2 YNFKEQ.